The 28 T cell receptor beta chains given below trace back to one sample, sequenced in a study of response to subunit inactivated influenza vaccine. TCRdb used MiXCR to reprocess the RT-PCR reads, holding one entry per CDR3 protein. The data show approximately 250,000 distinct CDR3 sequences, about 12% seen once. Sample: non-naive T cells sorted from PBMCs, taken roughly 15 days before vaccination. All receptors derive from a man aged 50 to 60 who received an inactivated influenza vaccine.

This sequence joins TRBV9 and TRBJ1-5; no firm D call. Per the germline V gene, CDR1 is SGDLS and CDR2 is YYNGEE. Trimming pared 0 bases from V and 5 bases from J, leaving 12 bases between. The CDR3 is 15 amino acids. CDR3 region: CASSVGVGGYQPQHF. Here the CDR3 DNA reads TGTGCCAGCAGCGTAGGGGTAGGTGGCTATCAGCCCCAGCATTTT.

This clonotype was recorded a few times. J is TRBJ2-2 and V is TRBV11-2; 11 nucleotides agree with TRBD2. Trimming at V came to 3 bases and at J to 4 bases, leaving 4 bases not matched to a gene. Germline V CDR1 and CDR2: SGHAT, FQNNGV. This CDR3 is built from 16 residues. DNA of the CDR3: TGTGCCAGCAGCTTGATAGCGGGGGGGTTCACCGGGGAGCTGTTTTTT. Amino acid sequence: CASSLIAGGFTGELFF.

The V call is TRBV20-1, the J call TRBJ2-2; the D gene is possibly TRBD1 (5 bases). The V end was cut by 5 bases, the J end by 1 base, with 14 bases between. Germline V gene data show CDR1 as DFQATT and CDR2 as SNEGSKA (reference sequence). This CDR3 is 15 amino acids long. CDR3 region: CSAAPGQRNTGELFF. CDR3 coding DNA: TGCAGTGCTGCCCCCGGACAACGGAACACCGGGGAGCTGTTTTTT.

DNA for the CDR3: TGTGCCAGCAGCAGGTCAGGGGGCTCGAATGAGCAGTTCTTC. Its protein is CASSRSGGSNEQFF. The chain recombines TRBV5-4 with TRBJ2-1; TRBD1 agrees at 8 bases. Germline values: CDR1 SGHNT, CDR2 YYREEE (reference sequence). J was trimmed by 7 bases and V by 4 bases; bases with no gene match: 7. The CDR3 covers 14 residues. The variable domain in full, completed from reference TRBV5-4 and TRBJ2-1, reads ETGVTQSPTHLIKTRGQQVTLRCSSQSGHNTVSWYQQALGQGPQFIFQYYREEENGRGNFPPRFSGLQFPNYSSELNVNALELDDSALYLCASSRSGGSNEQFFGPGTRLTVL.

V usage is TRBV5-6 and J usage is TRBJ2-1; no definite D call. CDR1 is SGHDT and CDR2 is YYEEEE in the germline V gene. The V end lost 4 bases, the J end lost 9 bases, and 14 bases lay between the germline ends. The length of the CDR3 is 13 residues. CDR3 sequence reads: CASSATMYGEQFF. The CDR3 DNA reads as TGTGCCAGCAGCGCCACAATGTATGGTGAGCAGTTCTTC. Full variable domain (outside the CDR3, taken from reference TRBV5-6 and TRBJ2-1): DAGVTQSPTHLIKTRGQQVTLRCSPKSGHDTVSWYQQALGQGPQFIFQYYEEEERQRGNFPDRFSGHQFPNYSSELNVNALLLGDSALYLCASSATMYGEQFFGPGTRLTVL.

The chain joins TRBV7-6 to TRBJ2-7; a possible D gene is TRBD1 (5 bases). The CDR3 is made up of 13 amino acids. The V end was cut by 6 bases, the J end by 2 bases, with 11 bases between. Germline loops: CDR1 SGHVS, CDR2 FNYEAQ. The DNA for the CDR3 is TGTGCCAGCAGTAGGGGTGGAACCTACGAGCAGTACTTC. Its protein is CASSRGGTYEQYF.

The chain carries TRBV5-4 and TRBJ2-2; possible D gene TRBD2, 5 bases. The CDR3 is 15 amino acids. V was pared by 3 bases and J by 7 bases, with 16 bases between. CDR1 and CDR2 from the germline V gene are SGHNT and YYREEE (reference sequence). CDR3 in amino acids: CASSSQRTKDGELFF. The DNA for the CDR3 is TGTGCCAGCAGCTCCCAGCGGACCAAGGACGGGGAGCTGTTTTTT.

The chain couples TRBV15 to TRBJ2-2; a weak D match, TRBD2 (5 bases). There are 13 residues in the CDR3. Trimming shortened V by 5 bases and J by 5 bases, and 9 bases separated the two germline ends. The germline gives CDR1 LNHNV, CDR2 YYDKDF (reference sequence). The DNA of the CDR3 is TGTGCCACCAGCGCCGGGGTAACCGGGGAGCTGTTTTTT. This encodes CATSAGVTGELFF.

This clonotype showed up many times. V gene TRBV5-5 combines with J gene TRBJ2-7, with 8 positions matching TRBD2. Trimming took 2 bases from V and 0 from J; bases not matched to a gene: 13. Germline CDR1 and CDR2: SGHKS and YYEKEE (reference sequence). This CDR3 spans 18 amino acids. The CDR3 spells CASSLPLAGGFGSYEQYF. CDR3 DNA: TGTGCCAGCAGCTTACCCCTGGCGGGAGGTTTCGGCTCCTACGAGCAGTACTTC. The full variable domain, rest sourced from reference TRBV5-5 and TRBJ2-7, is DAGVTQSPTHLIKTRGQQVTLRCSPISGHKSVSWYQQVLGQGPQFIFQYYEKEERGRGNFPDRFSARQFPNYSSELNVNALLLGDSALYLCASSLPLAGGFGSYEQYFGPGTRLTVT.

The CDR3 protein is CASSVAGLYEQYF. CDR3 coding DNA: TGTGCCAGCAGTGTAGCGGGACTTTACGAGCAGTACTTC. This rearrangement joins TRBV6-1 to TRBJ2-7, with 8 bases that match TRBD2. Trimming at V came to 4 bases and at J to 4 bases, leaving 3 bases not matched to a gene. CDR1 and CDR2 from the germline V gene are MNHNS and SASEGT. CDR3 length: 13 residues.

This clonotype was seen only a few times. The chain joins TRBV12-3 or TRBV12-4 to TRBJ2-2; maybe TRBD2 (6 bases). Trimming removed 1 base from V and 1 base from J, with 7 bases in between. This CDR3 region has 15 residues. The CDR3: CASSLGAGNTGELFF. In DNA, the CDR3 is TGTGCCAGCAGTTTAGGAGCGGGGAACACCGGGGAGCTGTTTTTT.

This clonotype has ten or more counts. In DNA form, the CDR3 reads TGTGCCAGCAGCGTAGCGGGCTACAATGAGCAGTTCTTC. As protein: CASSVAGYNEQFF. The chain links TRBV9 to TRBJ2-1; D unclear. V was pared by 0 bases and J by 3 bases, with 4 bases between. Per germline, CDR1 SGDLS and CDR2 YYNGEE. This CDR3 has 13 residues.

This clonotype came up many times. The CDR3 nucleotides read TGCGCCAGCAGCGCGGGACAGGGGGTATCCTACAATGAGCAGTTCTTC. Protein sequence: CASSAGQGVSYNEQFF. J is TRBJ2-1 and V is TRBV5-1; the match to TRBD1 covers 11 bases. CDR1 is SGHRS, CDR2 YFSETQ, per germline. With V trimmed by 4 bases and J by 1 base, 4 bases remained unmatched. This CDR3 region has 16 residues.

This clonotype was detected only a few times. The chain carries TRBV3-1 and TRBJ1-1; D might be TRBD1 (6 bases). The germline gives CDR1 LGHDT, CDR2 YNNKEL (reference sequence). The CDR3 spans 13 residues. V lost 3 bases, J lost 4 bases, and 9 bases lay in between. The CDR3 DNA follows: TGTGCCAGCAGCCATCAGGGGAGCACTGAAGCTTTCTTT. Its translation: CASSHQGSTEAFF.

V is TRBV10-3 and J is TRBJ1-5; 7 nucleotides match TRBD1. Germline V gene lookup returns CDR1 ENHRY and CDR2 SYGVKD. Trimming took 3 bases from V and 7 from J; bases not matched to a gene: 6. This CDR3 has 14 amino acids. CDR3 coding DNA: TGTGCCATCAGTGAAGGACAGGTCTCACAGCCCCAGCATTTT. Translation gives CAISEGQVSQPQHF.

The chain carries TRBV9 and TRBJ1-6; D is unresolved. The CDR3 extends over 14 amino acids. CDR1 SGDLS and CDR2 YYNGEE come from the germline V gene. V lost 0 bases and J lost 6, with 7 bases in between. As DNA, the CDR3 is TGTGCCAGCAGCGTAGCTGGGAGTAATTCACCCCTCCACTTT. Protein product: CASSVAGSNSPLHF.

In this sample, this clonotype turned up a few times. This rearrangement joins TRBV6-4 to TRBJ2-2, with D unresolved. The germline V gene has CDR1 MRHNA and CDR2 SNTAGT. The CDR3 is made up of 16 amino acids. The V gene lost 3 bases and the J gene lost 3 bases, with 14 bases spanning the gap. CDR3 protein: CASSDWVSEDTGELFF. The CDR3 nucleotides are TGTGCCAGCAGTGATTGGGTCTCTGAGGACACCGGGGAGCTGTTTTTT.

The chain's CDR3 is CAWSKQGDTQYF. In nucleotides, the CDR3 is TGTGCCTGGAGTAAACAGGGCGATACGCAGTATTTT. The chain employs TRBV30 and TRBJ2-3; the D gene is possibly TRBD1 (6 bases). In germline, CDR1 is GTSNPN, CDR2 SVGIG (reference sequence). V was trimmed by 2 bases and J by 6 bases, leaving 9 bases between them. CDR3 size: 12 residues.

This clonotype came up many times. The chain employs TRBV19 and TRBJ2-7, with D perhaps matching TRBD1 or TRBD2 (6 bases each). V was shortened by 3 bases and J by 2 bases, with 14 bases between the two germline ends. This CDR3 is built from 15 residues. Germline V CDR1 and CDR2: LNHDA, SQIVND (reference sequence). Here the CDR3 DNA reads TGTGCCAGTAGTATCGGGGGCACTAGGACCTACGAGCAGTACTTC. Amino acids: CASSIGGTRTYEQYF.

A note on this clonotype: A much larger clone sits a single nucleotide away, making a read error possible. CDR3 nucleotide sequence: TGTGCCAGCAGTTTAGGGACTAGCGGGAGCCCTAACCAAGAGACCCAGTACTTC. Amino acid sequence: CASSLGTSGSPNQETQYF. The genes are TRBV28 and TRBJ2-5, with 14 bases matching TRBD2. J was trimmed by 0 bases and V by 2 bases; bases with no gene match: 5. The CDR3 has 18 residues. Germline CDR1 and CDR2: MDHEN and SYDVKM. The full variable domain, rest sourced from reference TRBV28 and TRBJ2-5, is DVKVTQSSRYLVKRTGEKVFLECVQDMDHENMFWYRQDPGLGLRLIYFSYDVKMKEKGDIPEGYSVSREKKERFSLILESASTNQTSMYLCASSLGTSGSPNQETQYFGPGTRLLVL.

V gene TRBV18 combines with J gene TRBJ2-7; 8 bases map to TRBD2. Trimming took 2 bases from V and 5 from J; bases not matched to a gene: 8. The CDR3 covers 15 residues. CDR1 KGHSH and CDR2 LQKENI come from the germline V gene. The CDR3 coding sequence is TGTGCCAGCTCACCATCGGCGGGAGGTTCTGACGAGCAGTACTTC. Amino acids: CASSPSAGGSDEQYF.

As concerns this clonotype: A single base separates this from a much larger clone, so it may be a read error. This rearrangement joins TRBV3-1 to TRBJ2-1; D is ambiguous. CDR3 length: 18 residues. Germline V gene data show CDR1 as LGHDT and CDR2 as YNNKEL (reference sequence). Trimming took 3 bases from V and 6 from J, leaving 24 bases between them. The CDR3 loop is CASSHPVSSTAKGNEQFF. The CDR3 nucleotides are TGTGCCAGCAGCCACCCAGTGTCCAGTACTGCGAAGGGCAATGAGCAGTTCTTC.

The sample holds a few counts of this clonotype. The chain is built from TRBV4-2 and TRBJ2-7; 7 positions agree with TRBD1. Trimming took 4 bases from V and 3 from J; bases not matched to a gene: 12. Germline V gene sequence: CDR1 LGHNA, CDR2 YNFKEQ. This CDR3 has 16 amino acids. The CDR3: CASSRERTGSYYEQYF. The CDR3, as DNA: TGTGCCAGCAGCCGGGAACGGACAGGATCCTACTACGAGCAGTACTTC.

This clonotype has more than one count but fewer than ten. The chain links TRBV25-1 to TRBJ2-1, with D maybe TRBD1 (6 bases). This CDR3 region has 17 residues. V lost 3 bases to trimming and J lost 9 bases, with 24 bases between them. Germline loops: CDR1 MGHDK, CDR2 SYGVNS. The CDR3 DNA reads TGTGCCAGCAGTGAGCACGTGCAGGGGTCGATGTTGGGTGAGCAGTTCTTC. Translated, it gives CASSEHVQGSMLGEQFF.

Written as DNA, the CDR3 is TGTGCCAGCAGCTCTCGTTGGGAAGCTTTCTTT. This translates into CASSSRWEAFF. The chain uses TRBV7-2 and TRBJ1-1; D not resolved. The CDR3 is 11 residues long. CDR1 and CDR2 from the germline V gene are SGHTA and FQGNSA. With 4 bases removed from V and 8 bases from J, the gap between germline ends came to 8 bases.

A few counts support this clonotype. The rearrangement joins TRBV11-2 to TRBJ1-2; tentatively, D is TRBD1 (6 bases). Germline CDR1 and CDR2: SGHAT and FQNNGV. Trimming removed 5 bases from V and 2 bases from J, with 24 bases in between. This CDR3 has 18 amino acids. The CDR3 DNA reads as TGTGCCAGCAGCCAAGGCTATAAAACAGGGCCTCGGAACTATGGCTACACCTTC. Translation: CASSQGYKTGPRNYGYTF.

Only a few counts were recorded for this clonotype. The chain uses TRBV20-1 and TRBJ2-1; 9 bases align to TRBD2. The CDR3 is 14 residues long. Germline V CDR1 and CDR2: DFQATT, SNEGSKA (reference sequence). V shed 1 base, J shed 9 bases, and the junction held 7 bases outside the gene matches. The CDR3 loop is CSARGGLAVGEQFF. The CDR3, as DNA: TGCAGTGCTAGAGGGGGACTAGCAGTGGGTGAGCAGTTCTTC.

This clonotype has only a few counts. The chain couples TRBV5-6 to TRBJ2-5, with 7 positions matching TRBD2. Germline lookup yields CDR1 SGHDT and CDR2 YYEEEE. The CDR3 totals 13 residues. V lost 4 bases, J lost 5 bases, and 5 bases stayed unmatched. The CDR3 loop is CASSPGLVETQYF. CDR3 DNA sequence: TGTGCCAGCAGCCCCGGACTAGTTGAGACCCAGTACTTC.